This T cell receptor beta chain is from a study of CD4+ T cells in melanoma. Assay: immunoSEQ multiplex PCR; the TCRdb copy retains only in-frame clones and omits some. The table has about 140,000 clones, around 90% seen once. The CDR3 consists of 20 residues. The receptor was derived from a human donor with melanoma. The chain uses TRBV21-1 and TRBJ1-2. TRBV21-1 is noted as a pseudogene. DNA of the CDR3: TGTGCCAGCAGCAAAGAATCTGGTCATGGCGGGGGGCAAGCTAACTATGGCTACACCTTC. Protein: CASSKESGHGGGQANYGYTF.